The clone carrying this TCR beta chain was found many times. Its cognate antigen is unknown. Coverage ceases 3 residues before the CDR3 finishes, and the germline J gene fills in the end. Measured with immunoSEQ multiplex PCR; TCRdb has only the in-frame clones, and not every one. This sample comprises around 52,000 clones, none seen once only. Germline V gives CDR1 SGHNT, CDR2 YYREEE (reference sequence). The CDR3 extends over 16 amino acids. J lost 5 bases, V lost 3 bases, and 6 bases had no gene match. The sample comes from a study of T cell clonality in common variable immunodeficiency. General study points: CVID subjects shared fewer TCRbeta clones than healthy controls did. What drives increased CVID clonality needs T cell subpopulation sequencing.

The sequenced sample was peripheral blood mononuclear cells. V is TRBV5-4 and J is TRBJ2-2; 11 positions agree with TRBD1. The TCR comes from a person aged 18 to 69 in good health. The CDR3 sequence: CASSSARDRGTGELFF. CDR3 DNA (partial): TGTGCCAGCAGCTCCGCGAGGGACAGGGGGACCGGGGAG.